The present T cell receptor beta chain was sequenced within a study of T cell responses to AZD1222 COVID-19 vaccine. The study, taken as a whole, reports: Epitopes outside B.1.351 and B.1.1.7 mutated regions reportedly drew nearly half of spike TCRs. Spike as a whole was targeted by vaccine-associated CD4 TCRs, dominant at 160-218 and 743-854. The donor cohort was predominantly white British with a female majority, and clonal diversity may have been underestimated.

Germline assignment: CDR1 LGHNA and CDR2 YSLEER. Trimming left V 0 bases short and J 0 bases short, with 8 bases between. The length of the CDR3 is 15 residues. Sequencing used immunoSEQ multiplex PCR; TCRdb keeps in-frame clones, though not all of them. This table holds under 200,000 clones, roughly nine tenths found once. On this clone: Antigen specificity is unknown.

This clonotype was sampled from an adult who received the AZD1222 COVID-19 vaccine. The chain joins TRBV4-3 to TRBJ1-1; D is unresolved. This specimen consisted of peripheral blood, obtained 28 days after the second AZD1222 dose. The chain's CDR3 is CASSQDWRMNTEAFF. The CDR3 coding sequence is TGCGCCAGCAGCCAAGATTGGCGCATGAACACTGAAGCTTTCTTT.